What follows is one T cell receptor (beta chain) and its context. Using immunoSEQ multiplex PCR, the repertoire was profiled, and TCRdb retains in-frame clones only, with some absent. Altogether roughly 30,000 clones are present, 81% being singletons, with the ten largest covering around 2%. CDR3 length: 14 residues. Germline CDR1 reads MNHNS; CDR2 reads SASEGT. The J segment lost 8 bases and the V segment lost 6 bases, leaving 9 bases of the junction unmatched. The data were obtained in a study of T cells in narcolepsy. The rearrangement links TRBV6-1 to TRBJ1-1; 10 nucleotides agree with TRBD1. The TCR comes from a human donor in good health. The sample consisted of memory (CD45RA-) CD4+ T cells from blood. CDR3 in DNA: TGTGCCAGCAGGCCGAGAGGGGACAGGGGAGAAGCTTTCTTT. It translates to CASRPRGDRGEAFF.